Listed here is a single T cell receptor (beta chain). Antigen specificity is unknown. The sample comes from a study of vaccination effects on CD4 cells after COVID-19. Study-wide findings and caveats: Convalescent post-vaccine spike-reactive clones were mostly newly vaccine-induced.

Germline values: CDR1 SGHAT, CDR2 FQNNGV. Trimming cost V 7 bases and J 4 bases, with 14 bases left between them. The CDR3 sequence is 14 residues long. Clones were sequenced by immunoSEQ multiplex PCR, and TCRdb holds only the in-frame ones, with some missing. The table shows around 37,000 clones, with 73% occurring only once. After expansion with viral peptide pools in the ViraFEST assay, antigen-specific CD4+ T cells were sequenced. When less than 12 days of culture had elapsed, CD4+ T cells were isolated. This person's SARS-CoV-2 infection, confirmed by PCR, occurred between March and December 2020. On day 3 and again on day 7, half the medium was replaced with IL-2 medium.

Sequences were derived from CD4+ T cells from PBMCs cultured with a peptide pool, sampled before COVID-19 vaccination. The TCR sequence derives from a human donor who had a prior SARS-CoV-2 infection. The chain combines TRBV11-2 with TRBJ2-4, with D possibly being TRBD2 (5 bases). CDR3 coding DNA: TGTGCCAGCACCCTTTCTGGCGGGAAAAACATTCAGTACTTC. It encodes CASTLSGGKNIQYF.